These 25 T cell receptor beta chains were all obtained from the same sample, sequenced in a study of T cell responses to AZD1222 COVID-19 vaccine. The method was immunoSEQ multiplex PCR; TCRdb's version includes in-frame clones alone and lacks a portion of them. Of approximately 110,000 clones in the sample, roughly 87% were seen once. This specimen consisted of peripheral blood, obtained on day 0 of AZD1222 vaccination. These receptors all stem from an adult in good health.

This CDR3 reads CAISESRARAWYGYTF. CDR3 bases: TGTGCCATCAGTGAGTCTCGGGCCAGGGCATGGTATGGCTACACCTTC. V usage is TRBV10-3 and J usage is TRBJ1-2, with D perhaps TRBD1 (5 bases). Germline-derived CDR1 and CDR2 are ENHRY and SYGVKD. The CDR3 extends over 16 amino acids. With 0 bases removed from V and 5 bases from J, the gap between germline ends came to 16 bases.

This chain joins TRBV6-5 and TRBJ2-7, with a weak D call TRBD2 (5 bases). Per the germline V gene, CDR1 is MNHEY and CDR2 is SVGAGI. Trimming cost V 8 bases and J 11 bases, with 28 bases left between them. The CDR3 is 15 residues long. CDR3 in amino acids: CASPNKEDGVSGKYF. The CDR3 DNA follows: TGTGCCAGCCCCAACAAGGAGGACGGCGTTTCCGGAAAGTACTTC.

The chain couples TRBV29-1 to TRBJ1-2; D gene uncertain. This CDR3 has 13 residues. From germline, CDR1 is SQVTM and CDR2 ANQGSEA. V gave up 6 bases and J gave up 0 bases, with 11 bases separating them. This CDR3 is CSVRQDPNYGYTF. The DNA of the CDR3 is TGCAGCGTGCGCCAGGACCCTAACTATGGCTACACCTTC.

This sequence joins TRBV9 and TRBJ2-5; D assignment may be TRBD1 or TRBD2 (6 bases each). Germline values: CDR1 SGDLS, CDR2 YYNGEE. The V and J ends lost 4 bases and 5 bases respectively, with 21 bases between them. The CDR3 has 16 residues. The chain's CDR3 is CASSPFEGGPGETQYF. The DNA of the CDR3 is TGTGCCAGCAGCCCATTTGAGGGGGGCCCCGGGGAGACCCAGTACTTC.

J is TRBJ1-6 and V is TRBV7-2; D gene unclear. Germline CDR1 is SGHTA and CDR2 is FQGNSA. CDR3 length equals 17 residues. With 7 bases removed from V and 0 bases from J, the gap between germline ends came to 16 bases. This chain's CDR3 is CASIPGFGVSYNSPLHF. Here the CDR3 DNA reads TGTGCCAGCATCCCCGGGTTCGGAGTCTCCTATAATTCACCCCTCCACTTT.

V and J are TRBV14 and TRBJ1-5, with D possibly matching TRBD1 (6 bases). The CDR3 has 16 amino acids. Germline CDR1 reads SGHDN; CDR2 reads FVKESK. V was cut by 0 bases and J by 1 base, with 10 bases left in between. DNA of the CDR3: TGTGCCAGCAGCCAAGAACAGGGTTTGAGCAATCAGCCCCAGCATTTT. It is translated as CASSQEQGLSNQPQHF.

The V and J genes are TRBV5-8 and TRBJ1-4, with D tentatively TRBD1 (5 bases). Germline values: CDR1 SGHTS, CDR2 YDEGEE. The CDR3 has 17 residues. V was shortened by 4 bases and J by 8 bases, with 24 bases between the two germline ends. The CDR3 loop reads CASSPKPSDRVPEKLFF. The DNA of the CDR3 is TGTGCCAGCAGCCCGAAACCCTCAGACAGAGTCCCAGAAAAACTGTTTTTT.

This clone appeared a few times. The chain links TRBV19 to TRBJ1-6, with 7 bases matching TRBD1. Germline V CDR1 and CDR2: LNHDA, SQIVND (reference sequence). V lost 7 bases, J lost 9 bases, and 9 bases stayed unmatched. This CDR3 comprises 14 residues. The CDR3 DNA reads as TGTGCCAGTACCTGGGAGGGGGCGATTTCACCCCTCCACTTT. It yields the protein CASTWEGAISPLHF.

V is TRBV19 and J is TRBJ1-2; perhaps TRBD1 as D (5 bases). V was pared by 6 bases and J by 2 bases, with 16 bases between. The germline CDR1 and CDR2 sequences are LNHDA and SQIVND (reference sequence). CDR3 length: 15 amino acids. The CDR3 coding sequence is TGTGCCAGTAGCAACAGGCCTCTCAGAAACTATGGCTACACCTTC. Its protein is CASSNRPLRNYGYTF.

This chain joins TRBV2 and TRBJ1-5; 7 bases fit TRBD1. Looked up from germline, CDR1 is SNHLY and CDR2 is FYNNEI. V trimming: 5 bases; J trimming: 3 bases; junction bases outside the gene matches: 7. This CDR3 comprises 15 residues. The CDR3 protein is CASSLQGSLNQPQHF. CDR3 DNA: TGTGCCAGCAGTCTACAGGGGTCCCTCAATCAGCCCCAGCATTTT.

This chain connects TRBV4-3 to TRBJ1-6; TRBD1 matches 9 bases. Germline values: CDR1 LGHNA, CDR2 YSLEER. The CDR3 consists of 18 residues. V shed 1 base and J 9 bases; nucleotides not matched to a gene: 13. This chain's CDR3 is CASSQVIRTGVDSSPLHF. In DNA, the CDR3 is TGCGCCAGCAGCCAAGTCATACGGACAGGGGTTGATAGTTCACCCCTCCACTTT.

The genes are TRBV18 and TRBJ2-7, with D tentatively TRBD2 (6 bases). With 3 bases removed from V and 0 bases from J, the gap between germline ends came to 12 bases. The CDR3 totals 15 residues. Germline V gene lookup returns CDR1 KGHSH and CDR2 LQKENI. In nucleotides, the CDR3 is TGTGCCAGCTCACCCCCAGGAGGGCTCTCCTACGAGCAGTACTTC. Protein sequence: CASSPPGGLSYEQYF.

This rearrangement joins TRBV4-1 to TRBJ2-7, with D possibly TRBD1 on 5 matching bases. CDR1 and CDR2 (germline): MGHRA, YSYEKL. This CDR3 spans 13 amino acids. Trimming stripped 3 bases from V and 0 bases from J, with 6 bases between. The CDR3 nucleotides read TGCGCCAGCAGCCAGGACACCTCCTACGAGCAGTACTTC. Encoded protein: CASSQDTSYEQYF.

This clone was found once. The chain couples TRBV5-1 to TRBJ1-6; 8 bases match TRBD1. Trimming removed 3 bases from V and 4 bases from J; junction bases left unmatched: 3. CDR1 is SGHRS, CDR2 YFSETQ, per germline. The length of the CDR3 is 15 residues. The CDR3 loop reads CASSWDRRYNSPLHF. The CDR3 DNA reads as TGCGCCAGCAGCTGGGACAGGAGATATAATTCACCCCTCCACTTT. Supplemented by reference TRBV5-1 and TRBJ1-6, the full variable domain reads KAGVTQTPRYLIKTRGQQVTLSCSPISGHRSVSWYQQTPGQGLQFLFEYFSETQRNKGNFPGRFSGRQFSNSRSEMNVSTLELGDSALYLCASSWDRRYNSPLHFGNGTRLTVT.

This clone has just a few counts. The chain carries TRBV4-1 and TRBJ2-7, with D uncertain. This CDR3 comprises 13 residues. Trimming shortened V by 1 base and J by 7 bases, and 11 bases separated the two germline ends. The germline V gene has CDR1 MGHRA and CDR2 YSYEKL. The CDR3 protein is CASSQVSAGEQYF. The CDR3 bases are TGCGCCAGCAGCCAAGTAAGCGCTGGGGAGCAGTACTTC.

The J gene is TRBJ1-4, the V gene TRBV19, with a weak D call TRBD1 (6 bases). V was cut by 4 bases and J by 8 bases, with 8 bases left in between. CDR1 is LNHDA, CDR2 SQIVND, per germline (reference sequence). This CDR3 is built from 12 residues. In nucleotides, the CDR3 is TGTGCCAGTAGTACAGGGGTCGAAAAACTGTTTTTT. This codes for CASSTGVEKLFF.

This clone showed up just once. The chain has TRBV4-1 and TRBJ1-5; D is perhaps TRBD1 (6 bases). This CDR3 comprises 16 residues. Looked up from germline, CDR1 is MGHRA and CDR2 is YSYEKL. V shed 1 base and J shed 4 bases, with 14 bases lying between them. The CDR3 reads CASSQVSSGANQPQHF. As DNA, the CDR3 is TGCGCCAGCAGCCAAGTAAGTTCAGGGGCGAATCAGCCCCAGCATTTT.

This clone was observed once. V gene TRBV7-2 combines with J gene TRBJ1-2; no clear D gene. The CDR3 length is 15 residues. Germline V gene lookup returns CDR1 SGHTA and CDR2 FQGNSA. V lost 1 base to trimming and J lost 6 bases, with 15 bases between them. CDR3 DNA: TGTGCCAGCAGCTTAGGTAGGGCCCAAGCGGATGGCTACACCTTC. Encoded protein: CASSLGRAQADGYTF.

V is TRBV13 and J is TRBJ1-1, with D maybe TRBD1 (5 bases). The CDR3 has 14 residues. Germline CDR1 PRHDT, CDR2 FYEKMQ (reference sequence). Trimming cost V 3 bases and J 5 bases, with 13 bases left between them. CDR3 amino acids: CASSFGGVGTEAFF. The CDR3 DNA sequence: TGTGCCAGCAGCTTTGGGGGAGTGGGGACTGAAGCTTTCTTT.

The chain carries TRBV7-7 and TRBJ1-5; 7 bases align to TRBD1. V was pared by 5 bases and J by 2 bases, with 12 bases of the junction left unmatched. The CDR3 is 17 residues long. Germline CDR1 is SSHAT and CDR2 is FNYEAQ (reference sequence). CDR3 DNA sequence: TGTGCCAGCAGCCTCGGGACAGTAAAAGGTGGCAATCAGCCCCAGCATTTT. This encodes CASSLGTVKGGNQPQHF.

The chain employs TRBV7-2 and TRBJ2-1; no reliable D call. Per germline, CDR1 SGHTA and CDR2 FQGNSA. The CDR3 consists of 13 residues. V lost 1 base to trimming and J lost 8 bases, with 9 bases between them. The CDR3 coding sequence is TGTGCCAGCAGCTTAGTTCTAGTCCATGAGCAGTTCTTC. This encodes CASSLVLVHEQFF. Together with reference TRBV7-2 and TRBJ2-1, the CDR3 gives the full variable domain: GAGVSQSPSNKVTEKGKDVELRCDPISGHTALYWYRQSLGQGLEFLIYFQGNSAPDKSGLPSDRFSAERTGGSVSTLTIQRTQQEDSAVYLCASSLVLVHEQFFGPGTRLTVL.

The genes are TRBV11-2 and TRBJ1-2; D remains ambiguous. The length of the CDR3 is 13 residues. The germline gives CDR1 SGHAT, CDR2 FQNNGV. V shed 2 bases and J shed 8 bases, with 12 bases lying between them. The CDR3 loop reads CASSLNGLRGYTF. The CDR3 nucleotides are TGTGCCAGCAGCTTAAACGGTTTGAGGGGCTACACCTTC.

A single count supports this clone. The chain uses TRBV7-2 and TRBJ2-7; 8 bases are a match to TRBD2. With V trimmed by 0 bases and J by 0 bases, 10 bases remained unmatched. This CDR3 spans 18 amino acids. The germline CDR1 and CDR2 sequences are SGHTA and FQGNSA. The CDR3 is CASSLAGGRGASSYEQYF. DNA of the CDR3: TGTGCCAGCAGCTTAGCGGGAGGGCGGGGGGCTTCCTCCTACGAGCAGTACTTC.

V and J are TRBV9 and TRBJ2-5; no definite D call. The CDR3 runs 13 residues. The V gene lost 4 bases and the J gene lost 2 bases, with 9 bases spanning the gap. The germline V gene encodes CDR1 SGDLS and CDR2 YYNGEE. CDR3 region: CASSPGLQETQYF. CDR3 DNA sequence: TGTGCCAGCAGCCCGGGCTTACAAGAGACCCAGTACTTC.

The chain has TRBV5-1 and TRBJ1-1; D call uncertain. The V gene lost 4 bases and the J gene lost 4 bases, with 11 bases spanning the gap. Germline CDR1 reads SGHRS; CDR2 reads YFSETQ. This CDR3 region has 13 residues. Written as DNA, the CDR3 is TGCGCCAGCAGCGTGGAGGAGGGCACTGAAGCTTTCTTT. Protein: CASSVEEGTEAFF.